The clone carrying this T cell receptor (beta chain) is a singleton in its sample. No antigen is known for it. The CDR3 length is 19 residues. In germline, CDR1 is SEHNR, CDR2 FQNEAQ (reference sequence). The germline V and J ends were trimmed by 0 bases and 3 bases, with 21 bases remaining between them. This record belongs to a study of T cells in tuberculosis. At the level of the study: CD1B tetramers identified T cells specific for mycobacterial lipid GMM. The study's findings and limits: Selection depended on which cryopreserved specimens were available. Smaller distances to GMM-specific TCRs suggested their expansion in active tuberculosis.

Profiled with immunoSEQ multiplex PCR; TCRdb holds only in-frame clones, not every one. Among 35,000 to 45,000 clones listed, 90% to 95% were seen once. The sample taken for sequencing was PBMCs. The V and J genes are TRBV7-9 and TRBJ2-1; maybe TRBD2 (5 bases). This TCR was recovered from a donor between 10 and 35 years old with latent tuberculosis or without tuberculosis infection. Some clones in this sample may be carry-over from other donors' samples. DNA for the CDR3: TGTGCCAGCAGCTTAGCGCCTGTTTCATGGGGAGTCGACTACAATGAGCAGTTCTTC. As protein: CASSLAPVSWGVDYNEQFF.